This paragraph reports one T cell receptor beta chain. No antigen is known for it. The CDR3 is 15 residues long. The germline V gene encodes CDR1 ENHRY and CDR2 SYGVKD. Trimming left V 2 bases short and J 4 bases short, with 11 bases between. Unique molecular identifiers were in the cDNA, with template-switch universal primer binding. TCRdb used MiXCR to reprocess the 5' RACE reads, holding one entry per CDR3 protein. The table has around 680,000 distinct CDR3 sequences, less than 10% seen once. This entry comes from a study of identical twins. The study, taken as a whole, reports: Beta clonotypes that were abundant in cord blood contained fewer insertions, a pattern absent from memory repertoires. Excess sharing by twins proved weaker in beta out-of-frame sequences.

The same sample was also used in a study of yellow fever vaccine responses in identical twins. As that report states: Twins showed a vaccine T cell response that reportedly seemed partly convergent, partly personalized.

The gene calls are TRBV10-3 and TRBJ2-2; D is possibly TRBD1 (6 bases). The clonotype originates from a woman younger than 30 in good health. Sequencing used PBMCs. The CDR3 loop reads CAISEKWTVTGELFF. CDR3 sequence (DNA): TGTGCCATCAGTGAGAAATGGACAGTCACCGGGGAGCTGTTTTTT.